This TCR beta chain stems from a study of blood T cell repertoires in COVID-19. This clone has more than one count but fewer than ten. Generated by immunoSEQ multiplex PCR, the TCRdb table keeps only in-frame clones and is missing some. The sample has some 290,000 clones; nearly 90% are singletons. CDR1 is SGHKS and CDR2 is YYEKEE in the germline V gene (reference sequence). This CDR3 comprises 18 residues. The V end was cut by 3 bases, the J end by 0 bases, with 16 bases between. V is TRBV5-5 and J is TRBJ1-6; D is undetermined. Material for sequencing was PBMCs or T cells enriched from blood (not recorded which). This receptor was taken from a woman in her 30s who had recovered from COVID-19. CDR3 sequence reads: CASSWAEGGSSYNSPLHF. CDR3 DNA: TGTGCCAGCAGCTGGGCTGAGGGAGGAAGCTCCTATAATTCACCCCTCCACTTT.